This TCR beta chain stems from a study of identical twins (TCRdb year 2016). With respect to the entire study: To test whether fetal clonotypes persist, this study deep-sequenced TCR alpha and beta repertoires from monozygotic twins, from unrelated adults of various ages, and from cord blood. To rule out contamination, the twin experiments were replicated at different times with different library preparation protocols.

Only healthy Caucasian donors were included. The twin cohort comprised three pairs of female monozygotic twins, all aged roughly 18 to 30 years. Using Miltenyi CD45RO+ enrichment and human naive T-cell isolation kits, memory (CD45RO+) and naive T cells were isolated from PBMC. Libraries were constructed by 5' RACE. The sequencing machine was an Illumina HiSeq 2000. Template switching added a universal primer binding site, and the final cDNA carried a unique molecular identifier that allowed TCR cDNA molecules to be counted accurately. Specific primers in the conserved constant-segment region were used to synthesize first-strand cDNA for the TCR alpha and beta chains. To control for contamination, every cDNA library carried two barcodes: a SMART-Mk sample barcode plus Illumina barcodes. TruSeq adapter sequences, together with Illumina sample barcodes, were added in two successive PCR steps. The TCR alpha and beta cDNA libraries were sequenced on the Illumina HiSeq platform using custom primers. In the source study's methods: MiGEC processed the raw reads to extract unique molecular identifiers, while MiXCR was used to determine the CDR3 positions. For each individual, recombination models were inferred using an EM algorithm with the repgenHMM and IGoR tools. The tcR package in R was used for shared clonotype analysis, with sharing normalized by the product of cloneset sizes. To study raw recombination without the effects of thymic and clonal selection, out-of-frame nonproductive sequences were analyzed. TCRdb trimmed the raw reads at Q25, called clones with MiXCR and kept productive beta chains. CDR3 protein sequences are deduplicated, and each keeps its most common genes and DNA. Clone size and V and J calls follow TCRdb, not the original study. The sample has 200,000 to 250,000 distinct CDR3 sequences on record, about 13% of them singletons. The ten largest clones take up 4% to 5% of the sample.

V has 4 bases trimmed and J has 6 bases trimmed; junction bases matching no gene number 8. CDR1 is given as LNHNV and CDR2 as YYDKDF, both from the germline V gene (reference sequence). The CDR3 spans 15 residues, from the cysteine through the phenylalanine. The only DNA kept is the CDR3, 45 bases in frame from the first base. For this clonotype: Its antigen remains undetermined. The input lacks base qualities; no much larger clone sits a single base away.

Study-level results and caveats: Compared with coincidental sharing between unrelated individuals, an excess of low generation-probability sequences was observed among out-of-frame TCR alpha sequences shared between twins. Because the same donors could not be followed over many years, the conclusions relied on cross-sectional statistical analysis. In monozygotic twins, recombination models systematically underestimated out-of-frame TCR alpha sharing, but the models matched the sharing seen between unrelated individuals. Invariant T cells such as MAIT and iNKT could partly confound zero-insertion analyses, though diverse VJ usage argued against this for most clonotypes. Fewer insertions were carried by abundant cord blood beta clonotypes, a similar but weaker trend appeared in young adult naive repertoires, and no such trend appeared in memory repertoires. Excess twin sharing in beta out-of-frame sequences was weaker because fewer shared sequences lowered the signal-to-noise ratio.

This same sample was also taken into another study, of yellow fever vaccine responses in identical twins. Looking at the second paper: According to the authors, the vaccine-induced T cell response in identical twins seemed to be partly convergent and partly specific to each individual. In identical twins, the study followed T cell clones that responded to the vaccine with precision.

The source material was memory (CD45RO+) T cells sorted from blood. The cell subset or site tag for this specimen amounts to: CD45RO+ enriched T cells. The clonotype originates from a young woman in good health. This chain is built from TRBV15 and TRBJ2-3, with 9 bases matching TRBD2. The DNA is TGTGCCACCAGCATCGGCCTAGCGGGATCCGATACGCAGTATTTT. Its translation reads: CATSIGLAGSDTQYF.